Shown below are 7 T cell receptor beta chains from a single sample sequenced in a study of T-cell memory formation after mild COVID-19. TCRdb re-analysed the 5' RACE reads in MiXCR, keeping a single row per CDR3 protein. The sample holds roughly 160,000 distinct CDR3 sequences, around a tenth seen once. Sequencing input: PBMCs or a T cell subset sorted from them (not recorded which). Receptor source: a man in his late teens or twenties who had mild COVID-19 (a few samples of this study predate the infection). Cell type and time point are not known.

The rearrangement links TRBV4-3 to TRBJ2-6; D is possibly TRBD1 (5 bases). CDR1 and CDR2 from the germline V gene are LGHNA and YSLEER. V was pared by 1 base and J by 4 bases, with 11 bases between. The CDR3 runs to 16 residues. The CDR3: CASSQAGALGANVLTF. CDR3 nucleotide sequence: TGCGCCAGCAGCCAAGCTGGGGCGCTGGGGGCCAACGTCCTGACTTTC.

This clonotype was counted a few times. The V and J genes are TRBV5-1 and TRBJ1-2, with no clear D. Germline CDR1 is SGHRS and CDR2 is YFSETQ. V gave up 2 bases and J gave up 0 bases, with 8 bases separating them. The CDR3 sequence is 14 residues long. In DNA form, the CDR3 reads TGCGCCAGCAGCTTTCCAGGTTCTAACTATGGCTACACCTTC. It specifies CASSFPGSNYGYTF.

The chain carries TRBV10-3 and TRBJ1-2; D call uncertain. V was trimmed by 0 bases and J by 3 bases, leaving 8 bases between them. The germline V gene encodes CDR1 ENHRY and CDR2 SYGVKD. This CDR3 is built from 14 residues. The CDR3 bases are TGTGCCATCAGTGAGTCGAACCGCTACTATGGCTACACCTTC. It specifies CAISESNRYYGYTF.

CDR3 DNA sequence: TGTGCCACCAGTGATAATTGGGAGTATGGCTACACCTTC. This codes for CATSDNWEYGYTF. This chain connects TRBV24-1 to TRBJ1-2, with D unresolved. This CDR3 has 13 amino acids. Germline assignment: CDR1 KGHDR and CDR2 SFDVKD. Trimming shortened V by 3 bases and J by 5 bases, and 9 bases separated the two germline ends.

This clonotype was seen a few times. This chain connects TRBV6-2 or TRBV6-3 to TRBJ2-1; TRBD2 aligns across 12 bases. Germline CDR1 and CDR2: MNHEY and SVGEGT. The CDR3 contains 15 residues. V shed 7 bases, J shed 4 bases, and the junction held 5 bases outside the gene matches. The CDR3 sequence is CASTGGLAGYNEQFF. The CDR3 DNA is TGTGCCAGCACCGGGGGACTAGCGGGTTACAATGAGCAGTTCTTC.

This clonotype was seen a handful of times. V is TRBV6-2 or TRBV6-3 and J is TRBJ2-3, with 10 bases matching TRBD1. The length of the CDR3 is 15 residues. V shed 6 bases, J shed 3 bases, and the junction held 6 bases outside the gene matches. Germline CDR1 MNHEY, CDR2 SVGEGT. The CDR3 nucleotides are TGTGCCAGCAGACGGGGACAGGGGAGGACAGATACGCAGTATTTT. Translating it yields CASRRGQGRTDTQYF.

This clonotype was seen a few times. The chain uses TRBV6-2 or TRBV6-3 and TRBJ2-5; TRBD2 matches at 9 bases. V lost 7 bases to trimming and J lost 6 bases; unmatched junction nucleotides: 6. Germline CDR1 is MNHEY and CDR2 is SVGEGT. CDR3 length equals 13 residues. CDR3 nucleotides: TGTGCCAGCATTGGGGCGGGGGGGCAGACCCAGTACTTC. Translation gives CASIGAGGQTQYF.